The clone carrying this TCR beta chain occurred a few times. Its specificity is unknown. This specimen comes from a study of response to subunit inactivated influenza vaccine. Overall study findings and caveats: Seasonal influenza vaccination, on each occasion, was suggested by the authors to recruit few new T cells.

MiXCR, run by TCRdb on the RT-PCR reads, gives a single entry per CDR3 protein. The sample holds about 780,000 distinct CDR3 sequences, less than 20% seen once. With 1 base removed from V and 0 bases from J, the gap between germline ends came to 7 bases. The V gene's germline CDR1 is SGHTA and CDR2 FQGNSA. The CDR3 consists of 15 residues. The chain combines TRBV7-2 with TRBJ2-4; no definite D call. The TCR sequence derives from a man aged 45-65 years who received an inactivated influenza vaccine. Sequencing was performed on PBMCs from blood, taken more than 4 days after vaccination. CDR3 coding DNA: TGTGCCAGCAGCTTAGAATACCTAGCCAAAAACATTCAGTACTTC. It translates to CASSLEYLAKNIQYF.